These T cell receptor beta chains were read from a single sample in a study of low-dose radiotherapy and immunotherapy resistance in tumors. TCRdb redid the calling of the reads with MiXCR, one entry per CDR3 protein. The sample contains 50,000 or so distinct CDR3 sequences, 23% of which appear only once. Sequenced here: PBMCs, sampled after low-dose radiotherapy plus immunotherapy. These TCRs come from a male donor with prostate cancer. Both conserved end residues are part of each CDR3. The D gene is left open where the match is weak. Size tells how often a clone was seen (once, few, many) or the class of an expanded clone, and some rows leave it out.

J,D,V,size,DNA,CDR3
TRBJ2-1,NA,TRBV6-5,many,TGTGCCAGCAGGACCATATGGACTCCTCAGTTCTTC,CASRTIWTPQFF
TRBJ2-1,TRBD2,TRBV7-2,many,TGTGCCAGCAGCCTACTAGCGGGTCCGAAGTTCTTC,CASSLLAGPKFF
TRBJ1-5,NA,TRBV6-2/TRBV6-3,many,TGTGCCAGCAGTTACTGGGTGATAGATCAGCCCCAGCATTTT,CASSYWVIDQPQHF
TRBJ2-5,NA,TRBV11-1,many,TGTGCCAGCAGCATCCGGACAAGCCAAGAGACCCAGTACTTC,CASSIRTSQETQYF
TRBJ2-7,TRBD1,TRBV7-2,many,TGTGCCAGCAGCTTAGACAGGGGGCCTACCTACGAGCAGTACTTC,CASSLDRGPTYEQYF
TRBJ1-5,NA,TRBV3-1,many,TGTGCCAGCAGCCAAGATATCAGGGGCGAAAGCAATCAGCCCCAGCATTTT,CASSQDIRGESNQPQHF
TRBJ2-2,TRBD1,TRBV28,many,TGTGCCAGCAGTGTATCCCGGCTGGGGACAGGGTCGTTCGGGGAGCTGTTTTTT,CASSVSRLGTGSFGELFF
TRBJ2-2,TRBD1,TRBV19,many,TGTGCCAGTAGTATGGGACAGGGGGGCACCGGGGAGCTGTTTTTT,CASSMGQGGTGELFF
TRBJ2-7,NA,TRBV7-9,many,TGTGCCAGCAATCAGGGCGGGACAACCTACGAGCAGTACTTC,CASNQGGTTYEQYF
TRBJ2-3,TRBD2,TRBV2,NA,TGTGCCAGCAGTGGAAGTAGCGGGGATTACACAGATACGCAGTATTTT,CASSGSSGDYTDTQYF
TRBJ1-5,NA,TRBV5-1,many,TGCGCCAGCAGCTTTTCCCCGGTTGGGGGGCGCAGCAATCAGCCCCAGCATTTT,CASSFSPVGGRSNQPQHF
TRBJ1-6,NA,TRBV18,many,TGTGCCAGCTCACGACCGGGACTCAGGGGTAATTCACCCCTCCACTTT,CASSRPGLRGNSPLHF
TRBJ2-1,TRBD1,TRBV7-2,many,TGTGCCAGCAGCTCTGGCAGGGGGCGGCAGTTCTTC,CASSSGRGRQFF
TRBJ2-5,TRBD2,TRBV20-1,many,TGCAGTGCTAGAGATTCTAGCGGGGGCAAAGAGACCCAGTACTTC,CSARDSSGGKETQYF
TRBJ1-1,NA,TRBV30,many,TGTGCCTGGAGTGTAGGGGCCCCAGGGCTTTTCTTT,CAWSVGAPGLFF
TRBJ2-7,TRBD2,TRBV6-2/TRBV6-3,many,TGTGCCAGCAGTGCCAAGGGGACTAGCGGGGGATACTACGAGCAGTACTTC,CASSAKGTSGGYYEQYF
TRBJ2-1,TRBD2,TRBV5-1,many,TGCGCCAGCAGAAGGACTAGTTCTACAATCGGCGATGAGCAGTTCTTC,CASRRTSSTIGDEQFF
TRBJ2-4,NA,TRBV9,many,TGTGCCAGCAACTCGGAAGGGGCCGGGGCTAGAGACATTCAGTACTTC,CASNSEGAGARDIQYF
TRBJ2-3,NA,TRBV7-9,many,TGTGCCAGCAGCAAGTCTAGCACAGATACGCAGTATTTT,CASSKSSTDTQYF
TRBJ1-4,NA,TRBV28,many,TGTGCCAGCGGGGCGGATGAAAAACTGTTTTTT,CASGADEKLFF
TRBJ1-2,NA,TRBV24-1,many,TGTGCCACCAGTGATTCATCGCAACCGACGGGAGGCTACACCTTC,CATSDSSQPTGGYTF
TRBJ1-2,TRBD1,TRBV30,many,TGTGCCTGGAAGGGACAGGGTCAAGGGGGCTACACCTTC,CAWKGQGQGGYTF
TRBJ2-1,TRBD2,TRBV12-3/TRBV12-4,NA,TGTGCCAGCAGTTTGAGGACTAGGGGCTACAATGAGCAGTTCTTC,CASSLRTRGYNEQFF
TRBJ2-7,NA,TRBV4-3,NA,TGCGCCAGCAGCCCCGGAGAGGGCACAGCACGCGAGCAGTACTTC,CASSPGEGTAREQYF
TRBJ2-3,NA,TRBV29-1,many,TGCAGCGTCGCGACAGGCGGGAGTAGCACAGATACGCAGTATTTT,CSVATGGSSTDTQYF
TRBJ1-4,NA,TRBV7-2,few,TGTGCCAGCAGCTTTCAGGGTGAAAAACTGTTTTTT,CASSFQGEKLFF
TRBJ1-2,NA,TRBV20-1,many,TGCAGTGCACGGAGCTATGGCTACACCTTC,CSARSYGYTF
TRBJ2-3,TRBD2,TRBV4-2,NA,TGTGCCAGCAGCCAAGATGGCCCCGGGTCCCTAGCGGGGGGCGGGGATACGCAGTATTTT,CASSQDGPGSLAGGGDTQYF
TRBJ2-5,NA,TRBV21-1,many,TGTGCCAGCAGCAAAGCCAAAGGACAGCTGGCCACTTATCAAGAGACCCAGTACTTC,CASSKAKGQLATYQETQYF
TRBJ2-7,NA,TRBV4-3,NA,TGCGCCAGCAGTCAAGATCAGGGGCGCATCTACGAGCAGTACTTC,CASSQDQGRIYEQYF
TRBJ2-1,TRBD1,TRBV7-2,NA,TGTGCCAGCAGCTCCCGCTCGGGACAGGGGGTCGGGCGGTCATACAATGAGCAGTTCTTC,CASSSRSGQGVGRSYNEQFF
TRBJ2-2,NA,TRBV7-2,NA,NA,CASSSPSVQFWGSCFF
TRBJ2-3,TRBD1,TRBV7-2,NA,TGTGCCAGCAGCTTTGATAGGGGGCGAGATACGCAGTATTTT,CASSFDRGRDTQYF
TRBJ2-7,NA,TRBV9,few,TGTGCCAGCAATGAGGGGGAGGGCTACGAGCAGTACTTC,CASNEGEGYEQYF
TRBJ2-1,TRBD2,TRBV15,many,TGTGCCACCAGCAGAGCTAGCGGGAAAAATGAGCAGTTCTTC,CATSRASGKNEQFF
TRBJ2-7,NA,TRBV4-2,many,TGTGCCAGCAGCCAAGTGGTAGGGCTAGTCGGGAGCTACGAGCAGTACTTC,CASSQVVGLVGSYEQYF
TRBJ1-4,NA,TRBV4-3,many,TGCGCCAGCAGCCAAGACGGCAGAACTAATGAAAAACTGTTTTTT,CASSQDGRTNEKLFF
TRBJ1-1,TRBD1,TRBV6-2/TRBV6-3,many,TGTGCCAGCAGTAAACAGGGGACTACTGAAGCTTTCTTT,CASSKQGTTEAFF
TRBJ2-7,NA,TRBV3-1,NA,TGTGCCAGCAGCCAAATTTACGAGCAGTACTTC,CASSQIYEQYF
TRBJ1-2,NA,TRBV5-3,NA,TGTGCCAGCAGCTACACATCCGATAACTATGGCTACACCTTC,CASSYTSDNYGYTF
TRBJ1-5,NA,TRBV3-1,many,TGTGCCAGCAGCCTTCGACAAGTCAATCAGCCCCAGCATTTT,CASSLRQVNQPQHF
TRBJ2-3,TRBD2,TRBV12-3/TRBV12-4,many,TGTGCCAGCAGTCTTAGCGGGGGGTCCACAGATACGCAGTATTTT,CASSLSGGSTDTQYF
TRBJ2-7,NA,TRBV5-1,many,TGCGCCAGCAGCGTCGGGCTACCGGGCGACGAGCAGTACTTC,CASSVGLPGDEQYF
TRBJ2-2,NA,TRBV9,many,TGTGCCAGCAGCGTAGACAGGGCCCTATCCGGGGAGCTGTTTTTT,CASSVDRALSGELFF
TRBJ2-1,TRBD1,TRBV14,many,TGTGCCAGCAGTTGGACAGGGGTCAATGAGCAGTTCTTC,CASSWTGVNEQFF
TRBJ2-6,NA,TRBV5-1,many,TGCGCCAGCAGCCTAACAGGAACCTCTGGGGCCAACGTCCTGACTTTC,CASSLTGTSGANVLTF
TRBJ2-5,TRBD1,TRBV18,many,TGTGCCAGCTCACCGACCGGGACAGCGAAAGAGACCCAGTACTTC,CASSPTGTAKETQYF
TRBJ1-1,TRBD1,TRBV7-2,many,TGTGCCAGCAGCTTAGGTGGGACAGGGTTTGACACTGAAGCTTTCTTT,CASSLGGTGFDTEAFF
TRBJ1-3,NA,TRBV2,many,TGTGCCAGCAGTGGGCAAGAACCTTCTGGAAACACCATATATTTT,CASSGQEPSGNTIYF
TRBJ1-1,NA,TRBV30,once,TGTGCCTGGAGTCCCTCCCCGGTGGAAATTGAAGCTTTCTTT,CAWSPSPVEIEAFF
TRBJ2-5,TRBD1,TRBV27,many,TGTGCCAGCAGTGATCCAGGGGGCCAAGAGACCCAGTACTTC,CASSDPGGQETQYF
TRBJ1-1,NA,TRBV9,NA,TGTGCCAGCAGTACAGGGTCGGGTGTGGAAGCTTTCTTT,CASSTGSGVEAFF
TRBJ1-5,TRBD1,TRBV19,many,TGTGCCAGTAGATCCAGGACAGGGGGCAATCAGCCCCAGCATTTT,CASRSRTGGNQPQHF